These T cell receptor beta chains were read from a single sample in a study of T cell responses to AZD1222 COVID-19 vaccine. Profiled with immunoSEQ multiplex PCR; TCRdb holds only in-frame clones, not every one. This sample has more than 150,000 clones, with about 92% found just once. Sequencing was performed on peripheral blood, taken on day 0 of AZD1222 vaccination. Receptors were obtained from an adult in good health. The CDR3 runs from the conserved cysteine through the conserved F or W. D genes are given only for firm matches. A clone size is listed for some rows: how often the clone was seen (once, few, many), or a class if it is expanded.

-	TRBV25-1	TRBJ2-4	-	CASSEYGPDFYF	TGTGCCAGCAGTGAATACGGGCCCGACTTTTACTTC
few	TRBV30	TRBJ2-1	-	CAWSVGVSYNEQFF	TGTGCCTGGAGCGTTGGAGTCTCCTACAATGAGCAGTTCTTC
-	TRBV9	TRBJ2-1	-	CASSPDYNEQFF	TGTGCCAGCAGCCCGGATTACAATGAGCAGTTCTTC
-	TRBV25-1	TRBJ2-1	-	CASSDSSGEPYNEQFF	TGTGCCAGCAGTGATTCGTCGGGGGAACCCTACAATGAGCAGTTCTTC
-	TRBV12-3/TRBV12-4	TRBJ1-1	-	CASSLFGAEAFF	TGTGCCAGCAGTTTATTTGGGGCTGAAGCTTTCTTT
-	TRBV4-3	TRBJ1-4	-	CASSQEAGLEKLFF	TGCGCCAGCAGCCAAGAAGCGGGCCTCGAAAAACTGTTTTTT
-	TRBV12-5	TRBJ2-1	-	CASGLTGEAGGEQFF	TGTGCTAGTGGTTTAACTGGGGAGGCCGGGGGTGAGCAGTTCTTC
-	TRBV5-6	TRBJ1-5	TRBD1	CASSTGTGDSNQPQHF	TGTGCCAGCAGCACCGGGACAGGGGATAGCAATCAGCCCCAGCATTTT
-	TRBV11-3	TRBJ2-7	TRBD2	CASSPSGNLGEQYF	TGTGCCAGCAGCCCCAGCGGGAATTTGGGCGAGCAGTACTTC
many	TRBV6-2/TRBV6-3	TRBJ2-1	TRBD2	CASSPLPSGRPRAYNEQFF	TGTGCCAGCAGTCCCCTGCCAAGCGGGAGGCCACGAGCGTACAATGAGCAGTTCTTC
-	TRBV18	TRBJ2-7	-	CASSPGEGSYF	TGTGCCAGCTCTCCAGGGGAGGGATCGTACTTC
-	TRBV5-1	TRBJ2-1	-	CASSFSPDSYNEQFF	TGCGCCAGCAGCTTTTCTCCCGACTCCTACAATGAGCAGTTCTTC
-	TRBV5-1	TRBJ1-1	-	CASSLTAVGNTEAFF	TGCGCCAGCAGCTTGACGGCAGTAGGGAACACTGAAGCTTTCTTT
-	TRBV5-4	TRBJ1-2	TRBD1	CASSLQGIYGYTF	TGTGCCAGCAGCCTACAGGGGATCTATGGCTACACCTTC
-	TRBV21-1	TRBJ1-1	-	CASRPRDTNTEAFF	TGTGCCAGCAGACCCCGGGACACCAACACTGAAGCTTTCTTT
-	TRBV7-2	TRBJ1-3	-	CASSPHVVSGNTIYF	TGTGCCAGCAGCCCACACGTAGTCTCTGGAAACACCATATATTTT
-	TRBV4-3	TRBJ2-4	-	CASSQGGTVAKNIQYF	TGCGCCAGCAGCCAAGGAGGGACTGTAGCCAAAAACATTCAGTACTTC
once	TRBV7-2	TRBJ1-3	-	CASSLEGTNSGNTIYF	TGTGCCAGCAGCTTAGAGGGGACAAACTCTGGAAACACCATATATTTT
-	TRBV7-9	TRBJ1-2	-	CASSLPGSNYGYTF	TGTGCCAGCAGCTTACCGGGATCAAACTATGGCTACACCTTC
-	TRBV27	TRBJ2-7	TRBD2	CASSLRGRGNEQYF	TGTGCCAGCAGTTTAAGAGGGAGGGGCAACGAGCAGTACTTC
-	TRBV5-4	TRBJ2-2	-	CASSPSGGGDTGELFF	TGTGCCAGCAGCCCCTCAGGGGGGGGTGACACCGGGGAGCTGTTTTTT
-	TRBV7-9	TRBJ2-1	-	CASSDRGAPYNEQFF	TGTGCCAGCAGCGATCGGGGGGCCCCTTACAATGAGCAGTTCTTC
-	TRBV6-6	TRBJ2-2	-	CASSYRQGPNTGELFF	TGTGCCAGCAGTTACCGGCAGGGACCGAACACCGGGGAGCTGTTTTTT
-	TRBV28	TRBJ1-3	-	CASSVMGARTGNTIYF	TGTGCCAGCAGTGTTATGGGGGCGCGAACTGGAAACACCATATATTTT
-	TRBV18	TRBJ1-3	-	CASSPQGNVGNTIYF	TGTGCCAGCTCACCCCAGGGGAACGTTGGAAACACCATATATTTT
-	TRBV7-9	TRBJ1-5	-	CASSLDLTTDDSNQPQHF	TGTGCCAGCAGCTTAGATCTGACGACAGACGATAGCAATCAGCCCCAGCATTTT
-	TRBV9	TRBJ1-3	-	CASSVGQARGNTIYF	TGTGCCAGCAGCGTAGGCCAAGCCCGTGGAAACACCATATATTTT
once	TRBV27	TRBJ2-3	-	CASSLGTDTQYF	TGTGCCAGCAGTTTAGGCACAGATACGCAGTATTTT
-	TRBV18	TRBJ1-4	-	CASSPATNEKLFF	TGTGCCAGCTCACCGGCAACTAATGAAAAACTGTTTTTT
-	TRBV5-1	TRBJ1-2	-	CASSPAFSTNYGYTF	TGCGCCAGCAGCCCGGCCTTTAGTACTAACTATGGCTACACCTTC
few	TRBV24-1	TRBJ1-4	-	CATSVERRMFF	TGTGCCACCAGTGTGGAAAGGAGGATGTTTTTT
-	TRBV7-8	TRBJ2-1	TRBD1	CASSLTGSYNEQFF	TGTGCCAGCAGCTTGACAGGGTCCTACAATGAGCAGTTCTTC
-	TRBV5-6	TRBJ1-2	-	CASSLEFTSNYGYTF	TGTGCCAGCAGCTTGGAATTTACTTCCAACTATGGCTACACCTTC
-	TRBV24-1	TRBJ2-6	TRBD1	CATSEAWGTESSGANVLTF	TGTGCCACCAGTGAGGCCTGGGGGACAGAGAGCTCTGGGGCCAACGTCCTGACTTTC
-	TRBV11-2	TRBJ1-3	-	CASSSLRSTGNTIYF	TGTGCCAGCAGCTCCTTGAGAAGCACTGGAAACACCATATATTTT
-	TRBV30	TRBJ2-2	-	CAWRGSTTNTGELFF	TGTGCCTGGAGGGGAAGTACCACGAACACCGGGGAGCTGTTTTTT
-	TRBV19	TRBJ1-5	-	CASSWAGNQPQHF	TGTGCCAGTAGTTGGGCGGGCAATCAGCCCCAGCATTTT
-	TRBV11-2	TRBJ1-1	-	CASSYPTTAGFSNTEAFF	TGTGCCAGCAGTTATCCGACCACCGCGGGTTTTTCGAACACTGAAGCTTTCTTT
-	TRBV29-1	TRBJ1-4	-	CSVEETAGRKLFF	TGCAGCGTTGAAGAAACAGCAGGACGGAAACTGTTTTTT
once	TRBV6-1	TRBJ1-1	-	CASSSVTRNTEAFF	TGTGCCAGCAGTTCCGTAACAAGGAACACTGAAGCTTTCTTT
-	TRBV7-9	TRBJ2-7	TRBD2	CASSLRWEGSYEQYF	TGTGCCAGCAGCTTAAGGTGGGAGGGCTCCTACGAGCAGTACTTC
-	TRBV9	TRBJ2-1	-	CASSVATEGSYNEQFF	TGTGCCAGCAGCGTAGCTACGGAGGGGTCCTACAATGAGCAGTTCTTC
-	TRBV18	TRBJ1-1	-	CASSLGPTRSKAFF	TGTGCCAGCTCACTGGGACCTACGCGATCAAAAGCTTTCTTT
-	TRBV4-2	TRBJ2-7	TRBD1	CASSHTRDRDYEQYF	TGTGCCAGCAGCCACACGAGGGACAGAGATTACGAGCAGTACTTC
-	TRBV19	TRBJ2-4	-	CASSLGPYDEDIQYF	TGTGCCAGTAGTCTGGGACCCTATGACGAGGACATTCAGTACTTC
-	TRBV5-1	TRBJ2-7	-	CASSLTLGYSYEQYF	TGCGCCAGCAGCTTAACACTAGGATACTCCTACGAGCAGTACTTC
once	TRBV13	TRBJ1-1	-	CASSTRDGMNTEAFF	TGTGCCAGCAGCACCCGGGACGGGATGAACACTGAAGCTTTCTTT
-	TRBV19	TRBJ2-7	-	CASSIHRAGSYEQYF	TGTGCCAGTAGTATACATCGGGCGGGATCCTACGAGCAGTACTTC